One and the same sample provided the 19 T cell receptor beta chains below, sequenced in a study of OX40 agonist ivuxolimab in advanced cancers. Clones were read by immunoSEQ multiplex PCR, and TCRdb kept only the in-frame ones, dropping some. The top ten clones hold 1.5% to 2% of a sample with fewer than 65,000 clones, approximately 90% of them seen once. Here the sequenced sample was CD4+ or CD8+ T cells sorted from blood, taken in a trial of the OX40 agonist ivuxolimab. Every receptor here comes from an adult with an advanced solid tumor such as melanoma, head and neck, liver or kidney cancer.

J is TRBJ2-3 and V is TRBV27, with TRBD2 as a possible D gene (6 bases). V dropped 4 bases and J dropped 2 bases, with 13 bases sitting between them. Germline assignment: CDR1 MNHEY and CDR2 SMNVEV (reference sequence). This CDR3 spans 15 amino acids. CDR3 in DNA: TGTGCCAGCAGTTCCTATAGCGGTTCCACAGATACGCAGTATTTT. It is translated as CASSSYSGSTDTQYF.

The V gene is TRBV4-1, the J gene TRBJ2-1; D is possibly TRBD2 (5 bases). The length of the CDR3 is 16 residues. Trimming removed 5 bases at V and 4 bases at J, with 18 bases between. Germline-derived CDR1 and CDR2 are MGHRA and YSYEKL. This CDR3 is CASSISGSSIYNEQFF. The CDR3 DNA reads as TGCGCCAGCAGCATATCGGGGTCCTCGATTTACAATGAGCAGTTCTTC.

V usage is TRBV19 and J usage is TRBJ2-7; TRBD1 matches at 7 bases. The CDR3 runs to 15 residues. Germline V CDR1 and CDR2: LNHDA, SQIVND (reference sequence). The junction had 9 bases not matched to a gene; V was cut back by 4 bases and J by 3 bases. As DNA, the CDR3 is TGTGCCAGTAGTAGTCTCGGACAGGAGGACTACGAGCAGTACTTC. This codes for CASSSLGQEDYEQYF.

The chain uses TRBV6-1 and TRBJ2-1, with unresolved D. The germline V gene encodes CDR1 MNHNS and CDR2 SASEGT. The CDR3 has 15 amino acids. Trimming pared 0 bases from V and 8 bases from J, leaving 14 bases between. The CDR3 protein is CASSEARPRPDEQFF. CDR3 nucleotide sequence: TGTGCCAGCAGTGAAGCGCGCCCCCGTCCCGATGAGCAGTTCTTC.

The rearrangement links TRBV19 to TRBJ1-1; D gene unclear. Germline lookup yields CDR1 LNHDA and CDR2 SQIVND (reference sequence). The CDR3 spans 16 residues. V lost 4 bases and J 0 bases, leaving 15 bases between the germline ends. The CDR3 spells CASSTPPVTVNTEAFF. CDR3 sequence (DNA): TGTGCCAGTAGTACTCCTCCGGTAACAGTGAACACTGAAGCTTTCTTT.

The chain is built from TRBV15 and TRBJ2-3; 12 bases are shared with TRBD2. CDR1 and CDR2 (germline): LNHNV, YYDKDF (reference sequence). This CDR3 contains 15 residues. Trimming at V came to 5 bases and at J to 11 bases, leaving 11 bases not matched to a gene. CDR3 region: CATSSIGTSGRMQYF. The CDR3 DNA reads as TGTGCCACCAGCTCAATAGGGACTAGCGGGCGAATGCAGTATTTT.

This chain connects TRBV18 to TRBJ2-1; no reliable D call. Deletions cut 3 bases from V and 3 bases from J, with 9 bases between. CDR1 and CDR2 from the germline V gene are KGHSH and LQKENI. This CDR3 is built from 14 residues. CDR3 loop: CASSPVGLYNEQFF. The CDR3 region has the DNA TGTGCCAGCTCACCCGTGGGTCTCTACAATGAGCAGTTCTTC. Based on the CDR3 plus reference TRBV18 and TRBJ2-1, the full variable domain is NAGVMQNPRHLVRRRGQEARLRCSPMKGHSHVYWYRQLPEEGLKFMVYLQKENIIDESGMPKERFSAEFPKEGPSILRIQQVVRGDSAAYFCASSPVGLYNEQFFGPGTRLTVL.

The CDR3 coding sequence is TGTGCCAGCAGTTTCACTAGCGGTAATGAGCAGTTCTTC. Translated: CASSFTSGNEQFF. The chain links TRBV25-1 to TRBJ2-1, with TRBD2 matching 8 bases. With V trimmed by 5 bases and J by 7 bases, 4 bases remained unmatched. The germline V gene encodes CDR1 MGHDK and CDR2 SYGVNS. This CDR3 spans 13 amino acids.

The V and J genes are TRBV14 and TRBJ2-5; D not certain. The CDR3 covers 11 residues. V was trimmed by 4 bases and J by 3 bases, leaving 3 bases between them. Germline loops: CDR1 SGHDN, CDR2 FVKESK. CDR3 nucleotides: TGTGCCAGCAGCCGGGAAGAGACCCAGTACTTC. It encodes CASSREETQYF.

This chain joins TRBV10-3 and TRBJ2-1; no firm D call. This CDR3 spans 15 amino acids. Germline assignment: CDR1 ENHRY and CDR2 SYGVKD. The V end was cut by 4 bases, the J end by 0 bases, with 10 bases between. The chain's CDR3 is CAISASVSSYNEQFF. The CDR3 DNA reads as TGTGCCATCAGTGCGAGCGTGAGCTCCTACAATGAGCAGTTCTTC.

The gene calls are TRBV7-9 and TRBJ1-6, with 7 positions matching TRBD1. V lost 1 base to trimming and J lost 10 bases; unmatched junction nucleotides: 4. CDR1 is SEHNR, CDR2 FQNEAQ, per germline (reference sequence). The CDR3 runs 14 residues. CDR3 DNA: TGTGCCAGCAGCTTAGACAGGGGCACGTCACCCCTCCACTTT. It codes for CASSLDRGTSPLHF.

The chain uses TRBV25-1 and TRBJ2-5; the D gene could be TRBD1 or TRBD2 (7 bases each). This CDR3 has 13 residues. V gave up 6 bases and J gave up 4 bases, with 12 bases separating them. CDR1 is MGHDK, CDR2 SYGVNS, per germline. In DNA form, the CDR3 reads TGTGCCAGCAGAACAGGGGAGGGAGAGACCCAGTACTTC. Protein: CASRTGEGETQYF.

This chain connects TRBV7-8 to TRBJ1-2; TRBD1 matches 8 bases. The CDR3 is 13 amino acids. J was trimmed by 6 bases and V by 5 bases; bases with no gene match: 5. Germline CDR1 reads SGHVS; CDR2 reads FQNEAQ. The CDR3 bases are TGTGCCAGCAGCCCAGGGGACAGGAATGGCTACACCTTC. Translation: CASSPGDRNGYTF. Together with reference TRBV7-8 and TRBJ1-2, the CDR3 gives the full variable domain: GAGVSQSPRYKVAKRGQDVALRCDPISGHVSLFWYQQALGQGPEFLTYFQNEAQLDKSGLPSDRFFAERPEGSVSTLKIQRTQQEDSAVYLCASSPGDRNGYTFGSGTRLTVV.

This clone was counted between two and nine times. V is TRBV6-6 and J is TRBJ1-4; the D gene is possibly TRBD1 (6 bases). V was cut by 4 bases and J by 7 bases, with 13 bases left in between. The CDR3 totals 14 residues. Germline V lookup: CDR1 MNHNY, CDR2 SVGAGI (reference sequence). The CDR3 region is CASSWGRGSEKLFF. The CDR3 DNA sequence: TGTGCCAGCAGTTGGGGCAGGGGAAGTGAAAAACTGTTTTTT.

The rearrangement uses TRBV9 and TRBJ2-1; D may be TRBD2 (5 bases). CDR3 length: 14 amino acids. The V gene lost 3 bases and the J gene lost 4 bases, with 11 bases spanning the gap. Per the germline V gene, CDR1 is SGDLS and CDR2 is YYNGEE. The CDR3, as DNA: TGTGCCAGCAGCGGCGAGGGCGGATACAATGAGCAGTTCTTC. Its protein is CASSGEGGYNEQFF.

J is TRBJ1-4 and V is TRBV6-5, with D tentatively TRBD1 (5 bases). Trimming stripped 2 bases from V and 5 bases from J, with 9 bases between. The CDR3 consists of 14 residues. Per the germline V gene, CDR1 is MNHEY and CDR2 is SVGAGI. The CDR3 bases are TGTGCCAGCAGTTACAGCGGGGGGAATGAAAAACTGTTTTTT. Protein product: CASSYSGGNEKLFF.

The V call is TRBV14, the J call TRBJ2-1; D not resolved. The CDR3 covers 15 residues. The germline gives CDR1 SGHDN, CDR2 FVKESK. V was shortened by 1 base and J by 8 bases, with 15 bases between the two germline ends. The CDR3 region has the DNA TGTGCCAGCAGCCAAGTAGGGTTCGGAGTCTATGAGCAGTTCTTC. It yields the protein CASSQVGFGVYEQFF.

This sequence joins TRBV9 and TRBJ1-1; D is undetermined. Germline V gene sequence: CDR1 SGDLS, CDR2 YYNGEE. The CDR3 totals 13 residues. Trimming removed 0 bases from V and 3 bases from J, with 6 bases in between. CDR3 residues: CASSVGADTEAFF. CDR3 bases: TGTGCCAGCAGCGTAGGAGCGGACACTGAAGCTTTCTTT. The whole variable domain, remainder taken from reference TRBV9 and TRBJ1-1, is DSGVTQTPKHLITATGQRVTLRCSPRSGDLSVYWYQQSLDQGLQFLIQYYNGEERAKGNILERFSAQQFPDLHSELNLSSLELGDSALYFCASSVGADTEAFFGQGTRLTVV.

The chain links TRBV14 to TRBJ1-2; no clear D gene. The germline V and J ends were trimmed by 2 bases and 6 bases, with 7 bases remaining between them. There are 12 residues in the CDR3. Germline V lookup: CDR1 SGHDN, CDR2 FVKESK. The DNA of the CDR3 is TGTGCCAGCAGCCAATTGCGGGATGGCTACACCTTC. It yields the protein CASSQLRDGYTF. Supplemented by reference TRBV14 and TRBJ1-2, the full variable domain reads EAGVTQFPSHSVIEKGQTVTLRCDPISGHDNLYWYRRVMGKEIKFLLHFVKESKQDESGMPNNRFLAERTGGTYSTLKVQPAELEDSGVYFCASSQLRDGYTFGSGTRLTVV.